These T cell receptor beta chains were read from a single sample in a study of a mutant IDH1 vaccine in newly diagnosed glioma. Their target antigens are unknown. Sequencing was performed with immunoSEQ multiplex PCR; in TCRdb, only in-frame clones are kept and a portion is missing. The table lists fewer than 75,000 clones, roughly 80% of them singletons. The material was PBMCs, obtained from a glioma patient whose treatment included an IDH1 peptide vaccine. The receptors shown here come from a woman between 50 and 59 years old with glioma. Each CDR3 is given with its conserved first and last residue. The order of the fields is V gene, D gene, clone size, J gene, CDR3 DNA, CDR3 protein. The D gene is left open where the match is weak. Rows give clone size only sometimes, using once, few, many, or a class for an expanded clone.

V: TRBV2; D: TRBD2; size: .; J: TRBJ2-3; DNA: TGTGCCAGCAGTGAGCTAGCGGGGCTCACCACAGATACGCAGTATTTT; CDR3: CASSELAGLTTDTQYF
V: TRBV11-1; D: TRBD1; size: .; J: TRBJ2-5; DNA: TGTGCCAGCAGACCGGACAGGGGCCAAGAGACCCAGTACTTC; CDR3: CASRPDRGQETQYF
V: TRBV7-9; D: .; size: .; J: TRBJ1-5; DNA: TGTGCCAGCACTCCTTGGGCGATGGAGCCCCAGCATTTT; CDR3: CASTPWAMEPQHF
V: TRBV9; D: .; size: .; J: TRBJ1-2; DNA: TGTGCCAGCTCCCCTGAACTAACAGGGACCTATGGCTACACCTTC; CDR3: CASSPELTGTYGYTF
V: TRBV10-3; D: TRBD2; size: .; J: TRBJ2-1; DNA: TGTGCCATCAGTGGGGGACTAGCCGGGGATGAGCAGTTCTTC; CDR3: CAISGGLAGDEQFF
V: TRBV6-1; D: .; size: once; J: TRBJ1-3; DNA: TGTGCCAGCAGTGCCCGCGGGAAGGACTCTGGAAACACCATATATTTT; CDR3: CASSARGKDSGNTIYF
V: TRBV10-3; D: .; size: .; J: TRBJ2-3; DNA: TGTGCCACGAACCCCGCCTCTCCCGATACGCAGTATTTT; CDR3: CATNPASPDTQYF
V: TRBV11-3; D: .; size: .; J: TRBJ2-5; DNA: TGTGCCAGCAGCTTAGAGTCCGGGCAGACCCAGTACTTC; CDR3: CASSLESGQTQYF
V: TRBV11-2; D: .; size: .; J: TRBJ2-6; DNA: TGTGCCAGCAGCTCTTGGGAGTCTAGGTCCAACGTCCTGACTTTC; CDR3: CASSSWESRSNVLTF
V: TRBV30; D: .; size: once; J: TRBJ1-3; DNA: TGTGCCTGGAGTAGAGGACCGAGCTCTGGAAACACCATATATTTT; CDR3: CAWSRGPSSGNTIYF
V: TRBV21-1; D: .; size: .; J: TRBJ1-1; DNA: TGTGCCAGCAGCAAAGAACATCGCAGCCAGAACACTGAAGCTTTCTTT; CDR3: CASSKEHRSQNTEAFF
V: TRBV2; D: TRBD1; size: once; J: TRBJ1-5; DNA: TGTGCCAGCAGCGCTGACAGGGCTCCTCAGCCCCAGCATTTT; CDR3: CASSADRAPQPQHF
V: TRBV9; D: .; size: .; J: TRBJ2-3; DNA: TGTGCCAGCAGCGTAGGTCAGGCGAGCACAGATACGCAGTATTTT; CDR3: CASSVGQASTDTQYF